What follows are 9 T cell receptor beta chains derived from one specimen sequenced in a study of vaccination effects on CD4 cells after COVID-19 (dated by TCRdb to between 2021 and 2024). The ViraFEST assay stimulated PBMC with viral peptide pools and then used TCR sequencing to identify antigen-specific CD4+ T cell clonotypes by expansion. After 10 to 11 days of culture, CD4+ T cells were isolated with the EasySep CD4+ T cell isolation kit. The absence of prior SARS-CoV-2 infection in healthy vaccine recipients was confirmed by negative nucleocapsid antibodies before and after vaccination. Library prep was done by the immunoSEQ multiplex PCR assay. TCRdb's version of the immuneACCESS table is confined to in-frame rearrangements and falls short of the full clone set. An unresolved V gene accounts for under half of the shortfall where checked; the remainder is of unknown origin. This sample lists about 73,000 clones; 60% to 75% were detected once. The ten largest clones take up around 3% of the sample.

For these TCRs, the target antigens are not known. This specimen consisted of CD4+ T cells from PBMCs cultured with HCoV-NL63 spike peptides, obtained before COVID-19 vaccination. In light of the paper, this sample's cell subset or site label describes: HCoV-NL63 spike overlapping peptide pool stimulation. Every receptor here comes from a human donor who received a COVID-19 vaccine.

The genes are TRBV6-5 and TRBJ1-3; 7 bases line up with TRBD1. Germline lookup yields CDR1 MNHEY and CDR2 SVGAGI. This CDR3 has 14 amino acids. V was clipped by 7 bases and J by 2 bases; unmatched bases: 5. CDR3 residues: CASTGGQAGNTIYF. The CDR3 DNA reads TGTGCCAGCACCGGAGGACAGGCTGGAAACACCATATATTTT.

The chain couples TRBV11-2 to TRBJ2-5, with TRBD1 matching over 9 bases. This CDR3 is built from 14 residues. Per the germline V gene, CDR1 is SGHAT and CDR2 is FQNNGV. V shed 3 bases, J shed 4 bases, and the junction held 3 bases outside the gene matches. In DNA form, the CDR3 reads TGTGCCAGCAGCTTGGACAGGGGTTCAGAGACCCAGTACTTC. It yields the protein CASSLDRGSETQYF.

This clone was counted once. This chain links TRBV6-6 with TRBJ1-2, with 7 bases identical to TRBD1. This CDR3 has 15 residues. Germline values: CDR1 MNHNY, CDR2 SVGAGI (reference sequence). V was clipped by 5 bases and J by 0 bases; unmatched bases: 6. CDR3 sequence: CASSPIDRANYGYTF. CDR3 nucleotide sequence: TGTGCCAGCAGTCCTATTGACAGGGCTAACTATGGCTACACCTTC.

The table lists this clone with a count of one. This CDR3 is CATSDFRGRDTQYF. The DNA of the CDR3 is TGTGCCACCAGTGATTTCCGGGGCCGGGATACGCAGTATTTT. The chain is built from TRBV24-1 and TRBJ2-3; D is tentatively TRBD1 or TRBD2 (5 bases each). V dropped 1 base and J dropped 6 bases, with 10 bases sitting between them. The CDR3 covers 14 residues. Germline values: CDR1 KGHDR, CDR2 SFDVKD.

The CDR3 here is CASSLTGTGESPLHF. CDR3 DNA: TGTGCCAGCAGCTTGACCGGGACAGGGGAATCACCCCTCCACTTT. The chain carries TRBV5-8 and TRBJ1-6; 10 nucleotides agree with TRBD1. Per germline, CDR1 SGHTS and CDR2 YDEGEE. The CDR3 contains 15 residues. With V trimmed by 1 base and J by 10 bases, 5 bases remained unmatched.

This clone was counted between two and nine times. The V call is TRBV10-3, the J call TRBJ2-1, with D hard to call. From germline, CDR1 is ENHRY and CDR2 SYGVKD. V was shortened by 0 bases and J by 5 bases, with 8 bases between the two germline ends. The CDR3 consists of 14 residues. CDR3 nucleotide sequence: TGTGCCATCAGTGAGTCCATTCGGGACAATGAGCAGTTCTTC. Its protein is CAISESIRDNEQFF.

The rearrangement uses TRBV24-1 and TRBJ1-5; TRBD1 agrees at 7 bases. CDR3 size: 13 residues. CDR1 and CDR2 (germline): KGHDR, SFDVKD. The trim removed 4 bases at V and 4 bases at J, leaving 0 bases unmatched. The CDR3 DNA sequence: TGTGCCACCAGTGAACAGGGGAATCAGCCCCAGCATTTT. Translating gives CATSEQGNQPQHF.

The J gene is TRBJ2-7, the V gene TRBV6-1; the D gene could be TRBD1 or TRBD2 (5 bases each). The V gene lost 3 bases and the J gene lost 1 base, with 16 bases spanning the gap. This CDR3 spans 16 amino acids. CDR1 is MNHNS and CDR2 is SASEGT in the germline V gene. This CDR3 is CASSDSTGTDSYEQYV. DNA of the CDR3: TGTGCCAGCAGTGATTCAACCGGGACGGATTCCTACGAGCAGTACGTC.

The CDR3, as DNA: TGTGCCAGCCGTACAGGGTCGCTCTACGAGCAGTACGTC. This sequence encodes CASRTGSLYEQYV. The chain carries TRBV6-5 and TRBJ2-7; a possible D gene is TRBD1 (6 bases). Trimming stripped 8 bases from V and 3 bases from J, with 14 bases between. The CDR3 sequence is 13 residues long. The germline V gene has CDR1 MNHEY and CDR2 SVGAGI.